The 9 T cell receptor beta chains below come from one sample, sequenced in a study of spatial heterogeneity in lung cancer. Sample time point: sample taken at primary tumor resection. MiXCR, applied by TCRdb to the 5' RACE reads, yields one record per CDR3 protein. Of some 22,000 distinct CDR3 sequences in the sample, approximately 5.8% were seen once. Sequences were derived from PBMCs, sampled at surgery. The receptors stem from a male donor with early-stage non-small cell lung cancer.

This clonotype is labeled medium-sized. As DNA, the CDR3 is TGTGCCAGCAGCGTAGACTACGAGCAGTACTTC. It encodes CASSVDYEQYF. This rearrangement joins TRBV7-9 to TRBJ2-7; no reliable D call. V gave up 5 bases and J gave up 3 bases, with 5 bases separating them. Germline values: CDR1 SEHNR, CDR2 FQNEAQ (reference sequence). The length of the CDR3 is 11 residues.

This clonotype appeared many times. This rearrangement joins TRBV7-9 to TRBJ2-7; D uncertain. Trimming stripped 0 bases from V and 1 base from J, with 7 bases between. CDR3 length: 14 residues. Per the germline V gene, CDR1 is SEHNR and CDR2 is FQNEAQ (reference sequence). The chain's CDR3 is CASSLASASYEQYF. CDR3 DNA: TGTGCCAGCAGCTTAGCGTCCGCATCCTACGAGCAGTACTTC.

This clonotype was detected a few times. The chain joins TRBV10-3 to TRBJ2-2; D remains unclear. Germline CDR1 and CDR2: ENHRY and SYGVKD. Trimming stripped 3 bases from V and 7 bases from J, with 12 bases between. The CDR3 sequence is 14 residues long. The chain's CDR3 is CAISDVGFGGELFF. The CDR3 DNA reads TGTGCCATCAGTGATGTAGGGTTCGGCGGGGAGCTGTTTTTT.

This clonotype has at least ten counts. The V gene is TRBV20-1, the J gene TRBJ2-1; D remains unclear. This CDR3 is 14 amino acids long. Germline values: CDR1 DFQATT, CDR2 SNEGSKA (reference sequence). V lost 5 bases, J lost 6 bases, and 17 bases lay in between. The CDR3 region is CSAFGSPSGNEQFF. In nucleotides, the CDR3 is TGCAGTGCTTTCGGCTCTCCCTCAGGCAATGAGCAGTTCTTC.

This clonotype was seen many times. This chain connects TRBV20-1 to TRBJ2-7; 7 nucleotides agree with TRBD1. CDR1 is DFQATT, CDR2 SNEGSKA, per germline (reference sequence). J gave up 0 bases and V 5 bases, and 7 bases lay outside the gene matches. The CDR3 is 14 amino acids. In DNA form, the CDR3 reads TGCAGTGCTGGACGCTCAGGGGGCTCCTACGAGCAGTACTTC. Amino acids: CSAGRSGGSYEQYF.

This clonotype was found many times. This rearrangement joins TRBV6-5 to TRBJ2-7, with a possible D match to TRBD1 (7 bases). V lost 5 bases and J lost 3, with 17 bases in between. CDR1 and CDR2 (germline): MNHEY, SVGAGI. The length of the CDR3 is 15 residues. This chain's CDR3 is CASSPQGGIIYEQYF. The CDR3 coding sequence is TGTGCCAGCAGTCCCCAGGGGGGAATCATCTACGAGCAGTACTTC.

This clonotype was seen repeatedly, ten times or more. The CDR3 DNA is TGCAGCGTGAAGTACAGGGATAATTCACCCCTCCACTTT. It specifies CSVKYRDNSPLHF. The chain is built from TRBV29-1 and TRBJ1-6; possibly TRBD1 for D (6 bases). The CDR3 has 13 residues. CDR1 and CDR2 from the germline V gene are SQVTM and ANQGSEA. Trimming pared 6 bases from V and 5 bases from J, leaving 11 bases between. Variable domain in full (rest from reference TRBV29-1 and TRBJ1-6): SAVISQKPSRDICQRGTSLTIQCQVDSQVTMMFWYRQQPGQSLTLIATANQGSEATYESGFVIDKFPISRPNLTFSTLTVSNMSPEDSSIYLCSVKYRDNSPLHFGNGTRLTVT.

This clonotype was counted many times. The V call is TRBV4-3, the J call TRBJ2-4, with D perhaps given as TRBD1 or TRBD2 (6 bases each). The CDR3 consists of 15 residues. Germline-derived CDR1 and CDR2 are LGHNA and YSLEER. Trimming stripped 0 bases from V and 6 bases from J, with 12 bases between. The DNA of the CDR3 is TGCGCCAGCAGCCAAGAGGGGGGCAAGGGAAACATTCAGTACTTC. Encoded protein: CASSQEGGKGNIQYF.

In its sample, this clonotype was seen a few times. The chain employs TRBV19 and TRBJ2-7, with D uncertain. CDR3 size: 14 residues. Trimming removed 5 bases at V and 0 bases at J, with 11 bases between. CDR1 LNHDA and CDR2 SQIVND come from the germline V gene (reference sequence). As DNA, the CDR3 is TGTGCCAGTAGTTCCAGGTTAGACTCCTACGAGCAGTACTTC. Its protein product is CASSSRLDSYEQYF.